The T cell receptor (beta chain) under discussion was sequenced for a study of PD-1 blockade in classical Hodgkin lymphoma. Study-wide results and limits: Complete responders started with a diversity level that resembled newly diagnosed patients at baseline. CD4+ TCR diversity climbed significantly by C4D1, unlike CD8+ TCR diversity.

All the patients suffered relapse after autologous stem cell transplantation, and brentuximab vedotin exposure differed. Patients had relapsed/refractory classical Hodgkin lymphoma with complete response, partial response or progressive disease as best response. The CDR3 spans 13 residues. Germline V gene lookup returns CDR1 MNHNY and CDR2 SVGAGI (reference sequence). V was trimmed by 2 bases and J by 9 bases, leaving 11 bases between them. Assay used: immunoSEQ multiplex PCR; TCRdb lists only in-frame clones, some missing. The data contain 100,000 or so clones, around 89% of them singletons. This clone is a singleton in its sample. Its target is not known.

The sequenced sample was peripheral blood mononuclear cells (PBMCs), obtained before the second cycle of nivolumab. This rearrangement joins TRBV6-6 to TRBJ2-1; D may be TRBD2 (7 bases). This TCR came from a human donor with classical Hodgkin lymphoma. The CDR3: CASSYGGGVEQFF. The CDR3 nucleotides are TGTGCCAGCAGTTACGGCGGGGGCGTTGAGCAGTTCTTC.